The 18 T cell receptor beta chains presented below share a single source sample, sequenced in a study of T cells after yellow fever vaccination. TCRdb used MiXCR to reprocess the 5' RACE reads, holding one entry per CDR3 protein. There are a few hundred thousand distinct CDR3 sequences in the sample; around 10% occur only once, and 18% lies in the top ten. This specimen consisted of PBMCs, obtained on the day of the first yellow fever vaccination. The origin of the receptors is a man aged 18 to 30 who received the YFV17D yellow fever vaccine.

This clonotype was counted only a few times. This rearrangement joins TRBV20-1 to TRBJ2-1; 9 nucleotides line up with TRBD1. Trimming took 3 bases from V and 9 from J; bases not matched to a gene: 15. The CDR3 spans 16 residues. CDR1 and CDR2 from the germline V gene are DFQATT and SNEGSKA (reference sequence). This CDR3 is CSARETGGVVIREQFF. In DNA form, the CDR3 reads TGCAGTGCTAGGGAGACAGGGGGAGTAGTAATACGTGAGCAGTTCTTC.

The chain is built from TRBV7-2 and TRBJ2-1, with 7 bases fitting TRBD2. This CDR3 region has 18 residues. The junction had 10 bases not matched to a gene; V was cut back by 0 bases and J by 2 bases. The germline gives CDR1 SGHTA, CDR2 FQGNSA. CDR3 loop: CASSLAPSLAEAYNEQFF. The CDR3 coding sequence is TGTGCCAGCAGCTTAGCTCCGTCTCTAGCGGAAGCCTACAATGAGCAGTTCTTC.

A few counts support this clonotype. CDR3 in amino acids: CASSLVGEDYNEQFF. For the CDR3, the DNA is TGCGCCAGCAGCCTGGTGGGAGAGGATTACAATGAGCAGTTCTTC. V and J are TRBV5-1 and TRBJ2-1; D possibly corresponds to TRBD2 (5 bases). Trimming stripped 4 bases from V and 4 bases from J, with 15 bases between. CDR1 and CDR2 (germline): SGHRS, YFSETQ. This CDR3 region has 15 residues.

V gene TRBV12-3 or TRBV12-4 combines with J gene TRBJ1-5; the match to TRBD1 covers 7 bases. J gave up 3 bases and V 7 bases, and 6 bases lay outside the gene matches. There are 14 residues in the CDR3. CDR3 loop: CASTPGQLNQPQHF. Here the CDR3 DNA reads TGTGCCAGCACCCCGGGACAGCTCAATCAGCCCCAGCATTTT.

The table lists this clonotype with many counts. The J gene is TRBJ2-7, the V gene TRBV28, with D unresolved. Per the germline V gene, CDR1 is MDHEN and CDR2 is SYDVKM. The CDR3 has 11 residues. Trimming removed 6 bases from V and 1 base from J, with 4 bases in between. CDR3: CASSRSYEQYF. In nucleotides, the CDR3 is TGTGCCAGCAGCCGGTCCTACGAGCAGTACTTC. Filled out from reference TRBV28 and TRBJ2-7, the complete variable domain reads DVKVTQSSRYLVKRTGEKVFLECVQDMDHENMFWYRQDPGLGLRLIYFSYDVKMKEKGDIPEGYSVSREKKERFSLILESASTNQTSMYLCASSRSYEQYFGPGTRLTVT.

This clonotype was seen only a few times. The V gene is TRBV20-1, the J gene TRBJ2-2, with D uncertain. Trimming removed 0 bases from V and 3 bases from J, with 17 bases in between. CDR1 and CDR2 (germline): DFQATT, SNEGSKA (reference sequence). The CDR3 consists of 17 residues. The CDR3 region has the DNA TGCAGTGCTAGAGATCGGGTCGATAGGGTCGACACCGGGGAGCTGTTTTTT. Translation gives CSARDRVDRVDTGELFF.

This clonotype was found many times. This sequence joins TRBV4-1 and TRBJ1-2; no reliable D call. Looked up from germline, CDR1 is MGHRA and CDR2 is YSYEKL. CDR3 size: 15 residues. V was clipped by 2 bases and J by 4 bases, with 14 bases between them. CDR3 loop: CASSQLFGSRYGYTF. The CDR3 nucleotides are TGCGCCAGCAGCCAACTTTTCGGCAGCCGCTATGGCTACACCTTC.

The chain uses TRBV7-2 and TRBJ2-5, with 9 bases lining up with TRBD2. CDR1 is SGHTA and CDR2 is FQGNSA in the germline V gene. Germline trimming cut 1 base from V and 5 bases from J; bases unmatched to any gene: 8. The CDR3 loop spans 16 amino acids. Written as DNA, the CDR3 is TGTGCCAGCAGCTTAGGAGGGCGGGGGGGCCGGGAGACCCAGTACTTC. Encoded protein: CASSLGGRGGRETQYF.

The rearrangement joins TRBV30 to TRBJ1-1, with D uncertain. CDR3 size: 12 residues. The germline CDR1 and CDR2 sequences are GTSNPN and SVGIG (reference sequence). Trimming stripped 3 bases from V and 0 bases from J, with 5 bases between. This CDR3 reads CAWRRLNTEAFF. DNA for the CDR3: TGTGCCTGGAGGAGGTTGAACACTGAAGCTTTCTTT.

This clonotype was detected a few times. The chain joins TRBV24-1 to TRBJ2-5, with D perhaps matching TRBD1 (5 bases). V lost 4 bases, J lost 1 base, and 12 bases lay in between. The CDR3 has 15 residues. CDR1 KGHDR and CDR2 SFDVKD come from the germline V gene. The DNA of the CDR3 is TGTGCCACCAGTGACCCGGACACGGTCCAAGAGACCCAGTACTTC. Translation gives CATSDPDTVQETQYF.

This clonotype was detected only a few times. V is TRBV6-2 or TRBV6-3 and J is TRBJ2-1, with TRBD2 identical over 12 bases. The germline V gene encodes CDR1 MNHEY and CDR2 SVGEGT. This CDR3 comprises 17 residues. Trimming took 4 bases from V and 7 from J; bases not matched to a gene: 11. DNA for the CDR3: TGTGCCAGCAGTTCCCTAGCGGGGGGGACTCTGCGGAATGAGCAGTTCTTC. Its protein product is CASSSLAGGTLRNEQFF.

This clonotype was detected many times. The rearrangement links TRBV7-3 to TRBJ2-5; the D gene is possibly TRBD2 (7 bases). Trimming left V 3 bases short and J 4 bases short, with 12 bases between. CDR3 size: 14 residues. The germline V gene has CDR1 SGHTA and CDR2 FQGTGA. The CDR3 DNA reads TGTGCCAGCAGCTTCAGGGGCGGGAGAGAGACCCAGTACTTC. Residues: CASSFRGGRETQYF.

This chain's CDR3 is CASSIDRANGGYTF. CDR3 nucleotides: TGTGCCAGTAGTATCGACAGGGCAAACGGGGGCTACACCTTC. This chain joins TRBV19 and TRBJ1-2; 7 bases fit TRBD1. Germline V gene sequence: CDR1 LNHDA, CDR2 SQIVND (reference sequence). With V trimmed by 3 bases and J by 8 bases, 9 bases remained unmatched. This CDR3 is 14 amino acids long. The whole variable domain, remainder taken from reference TRBV19 and TRBJ1-2, is DGGITQSPKYLFRKEGQNVTLSCEQNLNHDAMYWYRQDPGQGLRLIYYSQIVNDFQKGDIAEGYSVSREKKESFPLTVTSAQKNPTAFYLCASSIDRANGGYTFGSGTRLTVV.

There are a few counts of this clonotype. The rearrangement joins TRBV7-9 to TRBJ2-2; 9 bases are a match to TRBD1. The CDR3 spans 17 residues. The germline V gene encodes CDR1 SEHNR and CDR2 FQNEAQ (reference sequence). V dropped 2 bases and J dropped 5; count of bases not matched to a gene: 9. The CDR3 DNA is TGTGCCAGCAGCTTATCCCCGGGACAGGGCCTGACCGGGGAGCTGTTTTTT. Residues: CASSLSPGQGLTGELFF.

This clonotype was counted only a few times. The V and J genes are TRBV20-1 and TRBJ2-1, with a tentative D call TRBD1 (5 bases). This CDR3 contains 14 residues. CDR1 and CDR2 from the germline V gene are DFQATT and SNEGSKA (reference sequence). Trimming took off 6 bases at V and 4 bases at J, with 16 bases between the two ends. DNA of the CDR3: TGCAGTGCGCGGACACCGCATGGGTACAATGAGCAGTTCTTC. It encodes CSARTPHGYNEQFF.

The CDR3 protein is CASTKPGRVEAFF. In DNA, the CDR3 is TGTGCCAGCACCAAACCGGGGCGGGTTGAAGCTTTCTTT. The chain employs TRBV6-1 and TRBJ1-1; possible D gene TRBD1, 5 bases. Germline CDR1 is MNHNS and CDR2 is SASEGT. V lost 7 bases, J lost 7 bases, and 16 bases lay in between. The CDR3 totals 13 residues.

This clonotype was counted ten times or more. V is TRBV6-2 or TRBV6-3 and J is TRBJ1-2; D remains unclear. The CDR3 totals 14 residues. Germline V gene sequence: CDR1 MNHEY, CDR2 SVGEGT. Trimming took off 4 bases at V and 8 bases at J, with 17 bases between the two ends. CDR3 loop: CASSSPASFIGYTF. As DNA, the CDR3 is TGTGCCAGCAGTTCACCAGCCTCCTTTATAGGCTACACCTTC.

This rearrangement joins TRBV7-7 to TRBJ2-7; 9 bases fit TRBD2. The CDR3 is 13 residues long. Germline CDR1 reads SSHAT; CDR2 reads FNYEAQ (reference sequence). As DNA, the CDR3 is TGTGCTAGCCGCGCGGGGGGGCCTTACGAGCAGTACGTC. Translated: CASRAGGPYEQYV.